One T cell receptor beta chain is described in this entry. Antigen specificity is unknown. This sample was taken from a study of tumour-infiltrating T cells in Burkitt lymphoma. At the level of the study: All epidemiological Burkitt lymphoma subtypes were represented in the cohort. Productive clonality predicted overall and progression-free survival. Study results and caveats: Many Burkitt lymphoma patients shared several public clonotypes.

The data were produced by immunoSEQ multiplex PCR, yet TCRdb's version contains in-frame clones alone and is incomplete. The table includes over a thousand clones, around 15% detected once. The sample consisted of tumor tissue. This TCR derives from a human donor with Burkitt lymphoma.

CDR3: CASSFGQHTEAFF. Here the CDR3 DNA reads TGTGCCAGCAGCTTCGGACAGCACACTGAAGCTTTCTTT. J is TRBJ1-1 and V is TRBV6-5, with D perhaps matching TRBD1 (6 bases). V dropped 6 bases and J dropped 3 bases, with 11 bases sitting between them. This CDR3 has 13 amino acids. Germline-derived CDR1 and CDR2 are MNHEY and SVGAGI.